Here is one T cell receptor (beta chain) with its context. Its cognate antigen is unknown. This specimen comes from a study of cytomegalovirus exposure and HLA in healthy donors. Trimming took 2 bases from V and 2 from J, leaving 6 bases between them. Germline CDR1 LNHDA, CDR2 SQIVND (reference sequence). CDR3 length: 13 residues. Overall study results and limits: An analysis that came later showed most CMV-associated TCR beta chains appearing HLA-restricted. Researchers counted approximately 160 TCR beta chains as cytomegalovirus-associated.

The primer mix had 60 Vbeta and 13 Jbeta primers. The data were produced by immunoSEQ multiplex PCR, yet TCRdb's version contains in-frame clones alone and is incomplete. The sample data list 70,000 or so clones. Sequencing input: PBMCs. J is TRBJ1-1 and V is TRBV19; D gene ambiguous. This clonotype originated in a boy between 10 and 17 years old in good health and CMV-seronegative. The CDR3 nucleotides are TGTGCCAGTAGTATACAGGAAAACACTGAAGCTTTCTTT. The encoded protein is CASSIQENTEAFF.